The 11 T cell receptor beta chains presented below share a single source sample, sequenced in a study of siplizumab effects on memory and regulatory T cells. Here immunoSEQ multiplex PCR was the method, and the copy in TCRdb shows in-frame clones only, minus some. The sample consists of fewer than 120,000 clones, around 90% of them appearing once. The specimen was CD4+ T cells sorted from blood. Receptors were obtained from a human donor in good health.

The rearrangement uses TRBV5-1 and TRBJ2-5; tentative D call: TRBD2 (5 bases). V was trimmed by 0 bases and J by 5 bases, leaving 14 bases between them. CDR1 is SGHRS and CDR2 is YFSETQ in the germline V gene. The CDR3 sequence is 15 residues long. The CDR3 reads CASSLEGRDRETQYF. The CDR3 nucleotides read TGCGCCAGCAGCTTGGAAGGCCGGGATCGGGAGACCCAGTACTTC.

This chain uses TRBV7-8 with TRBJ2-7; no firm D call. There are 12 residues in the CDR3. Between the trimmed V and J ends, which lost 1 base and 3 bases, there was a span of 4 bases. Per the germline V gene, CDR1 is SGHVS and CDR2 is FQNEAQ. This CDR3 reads CASSLDIYEQYF. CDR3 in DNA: TGTGCCAGCAGCTTAGATATCTACGAGCAGTACTTC.

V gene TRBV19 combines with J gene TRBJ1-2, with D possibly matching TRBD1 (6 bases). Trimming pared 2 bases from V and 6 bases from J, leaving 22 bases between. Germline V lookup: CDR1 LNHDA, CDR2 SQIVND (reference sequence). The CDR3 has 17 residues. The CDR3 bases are TGTGCCAGTAGTATACGACAGGAAAATAATCGGGGAGATGGCTACACCTTC. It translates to CASSIRQENNRGDGYTF.

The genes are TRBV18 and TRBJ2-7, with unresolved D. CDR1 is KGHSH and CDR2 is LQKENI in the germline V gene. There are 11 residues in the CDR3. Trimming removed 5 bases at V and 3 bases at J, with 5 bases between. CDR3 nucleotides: TGTGCCAGCTCAGAGTACTACGAGCAGTACTTC. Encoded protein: CASSEYYEQYF. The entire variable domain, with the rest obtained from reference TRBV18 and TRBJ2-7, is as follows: NAGVMQNPRHLVRRRGQEARLRCSPMKGHSHVYWYRQLPEEGLKFMVYLQKENIIDESGMPKERFSAEFPKEGPSILRIQQVVRGDSAAYFCASSEYYEQYFGPGTRLTVT.

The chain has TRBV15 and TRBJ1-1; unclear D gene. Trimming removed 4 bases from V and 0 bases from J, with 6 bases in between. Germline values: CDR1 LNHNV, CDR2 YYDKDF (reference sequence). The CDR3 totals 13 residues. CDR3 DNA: TGTGCCACCAGCACACCAATGAACACTGAAGCTTTCTTT. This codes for CATSTPMNTEAFF.

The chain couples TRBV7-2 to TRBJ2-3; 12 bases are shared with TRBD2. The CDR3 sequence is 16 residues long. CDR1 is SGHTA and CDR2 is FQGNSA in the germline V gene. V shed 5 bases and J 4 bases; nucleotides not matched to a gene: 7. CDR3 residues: CASSQSSGRGADTQYF. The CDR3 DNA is TGTGCCAGCAGCCAATCTAGCGGGAGGGGCGCAGATACGCAGTATTTT.

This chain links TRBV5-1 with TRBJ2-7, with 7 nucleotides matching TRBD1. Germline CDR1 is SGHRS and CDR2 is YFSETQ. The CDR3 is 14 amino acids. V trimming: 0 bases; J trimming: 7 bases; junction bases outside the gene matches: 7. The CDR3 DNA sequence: TGCGCCAGCAGCTTGGACAGGGAGACAGGGGAGCAGTACTTC. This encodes CASSLDRETGEQYF.

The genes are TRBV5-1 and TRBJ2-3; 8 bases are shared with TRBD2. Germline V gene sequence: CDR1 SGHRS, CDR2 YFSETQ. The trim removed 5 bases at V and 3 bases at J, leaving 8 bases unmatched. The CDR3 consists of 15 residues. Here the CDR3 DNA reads TGCGCCAGCAGATTTAGCGGGACCCAGACAGATACGCAGTATTTT. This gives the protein CASRFSGTQTDTQYF.

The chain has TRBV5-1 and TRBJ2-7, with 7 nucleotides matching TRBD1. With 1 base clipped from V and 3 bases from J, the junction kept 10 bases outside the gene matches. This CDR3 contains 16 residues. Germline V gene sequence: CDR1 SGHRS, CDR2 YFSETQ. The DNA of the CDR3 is TGCGCCAGCAGCTTGCTAGGTCGGGACAGTCACTACGAGCAGTACTTC. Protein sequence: CASSLLGRDSHYEQYF.

The CDR3 DNA sequence: TGTGCCAGCAGCTTAGCTCGGGACATGACTAACCTCCACTTT. It encodes CASSLARDMTNLHF. V is TRBV7-9 and J is TRBJ1-6; TRBD1 is a possible D gene (6 bases). The CDR3 totals 14 residues. Germline CDR1 is SEHNR and CDR2 is FQNEAQ (reference sequence). The V end lost 0 bases, the J end lost 15 bases, and 15 bases lay between the germline ends.

The CDR3 sequence is CASSRGSYEQYF. CDR3 DNA: TGTGCCAGCAGCAGGGGATCCTACGAGCAGTACTTC. This rearrangement joins TRBV2 to TRBJ2-7; tentative D call: TRBD1 (6 bases). V was pared by 6 bases and J by 1 base, with 7 bases between. CDR3 length equals 12 residues. CDR1 and CDR2 (germline): SNHLY, FYNNEI.